The 27 T cell receptor beta chains given below trace back to one sample, sequenced in a study of cytomegalovirus exposure and HLA in healthy donors. Primers included in the PCR were 60 Vbeta and 13 Jbeta primers. Method: immunoSEQ multiplex PCR; TCRdb's copy keeps in-frame clones and lacks some. The sample contains roughly 90,000 clones, about 82% of which appear only once. Sequenced: PBMCs. The receptors come from a man aged 25-40 years in good health and CMV-seronegative.

The sample holds a few counts of this clone. This chain links TRBV19 with TRBJ1-5; 10 bases agree with TRBD1. This CDR3 is built from 16 residues. Unmatched junction bases numbered 9, after V lost 7 bases and J lost 3 bases. CDR1 and CDR2 from the germline V gene are LNHDA and SQIVND (reference sequence). CDR3 DNA: TGTGCCAGTACTGGCCCCGGGACAGGGGTCAATCAGCCCCAGCATTTT. Encoded protein: CASTGPGTGVNQPQHF. Looking up the rest from reference TRBV19 and TRBJ1-5 gives the full variable domain: DGGITQSPKYLFRKEGQNVTLSCEQNLNHDAMYWYRQDPGQGLRLIYYSQIVNDFQKGDIAEGYSVSREKKESFPLTVTSAQKNPTAFYLCASTGPGTGVNQPQHFGDGTRLSIL.

The chain is built from TRBV5-1 and TRBJ2-2; TRBD1 is a possible D gene (6 bases). V lost 1 base, J lost 6 bases, and 10 bases lay in between. Germline-derived CDR1 and CDR2 are SGHRS and YFSETQ. The CDR3 length is 14 residues. CDR3: CASSLSQGPGELFF. CDR3 coding DNA: TGCGCCAGCAGCTTGTCTCAGGGGCCCGGGGAGCTGTTTTTT. Using reference TRBV5-1 and TRBJ2-2 for the parts outside the CDR3, the full variable domain is KAGVTQTPRYLIKTRGQQVTLSCSPISGHRSVSWYQQTPGQGLQFLFEYFSETQRNKGNFPGRFSGRQFSNSRSEMNVSTLELGDSALYLCASSLSQGPGELFFGEGSRLTVL.

The rearrangement joins TRBV6-5 to TRBJ1-6; D gene unclear. V was clipped by 11 bases and J by 1 base, with 9 bases between them. Per the germline V gene, CDR1 is MNHEY and CDR2 is SVGAGI. This CDR3 comprises 13 residues. The CDR3 here is CAAAKSYNSPLHF. The CDR3 bases are TGTGCCGCCGCTAAATCCTATAATTCACCCCTCCACTTT.

The chain joins TRBV21-1 to TRBJ1-1. TRBV21-1 is a pseudogene segment. The CDR3 loop spans 15 amino acids. The CDR3 DNA reads TGTGCCAGCAGCAAAGAGGAGGGTTCTAACACTGAAGCTTTCTTT. The encoded protein is CASSKEEGSNTEAFF.

The gene calls are TRBV4-1 and TRBJ2-1; no clear D. Deletions cut 0 bases from V and 7 bases from J, with 4 bases between. The CDR3 is 12 amino acids. The germline CDR1 and CDR2 sequences are MGHRA and YSYEKL. This chain's CDR3 is CASSQDPNEQFF. The CDR3 DNA reads as TGCGCCAGCAGCCAAGATCCAAATGAGCAGTTCTTC.

V usage is TRBV5-6 and J usage is TRBJ2-7; 10 nucleotides line up with TRBD2. Germline CDR1 reads SGHDT; CDR2 reads YYEEEE. The V gene end was trimmed by 4 bases and the J gene end by 5 bases; junction bases not matched to a gene: 9. The CDR3 runs 15 residues. DNA of the CDR3: TGTGCCAGCAGCCTGGGGCTAGCGGGAGTACACGAGCAGTACTTC. Amino acid sequence: CASSLGLAGVHEQYF.

The chain uses TRBV5-5 and TRBJ2-3; 7 bases fit TRBD2. The CDR3 is 14 amino acids. Per germline, CDR1 SGHKS and CDR2 YYEKEE (reference sequence). The V gene end was trimmed by 4 bases and the J gene end by 8 bases; junction bases not matched to a gene: 10. CDR3 loop: CASSPESAGRTQYF. CDR3 nucleotide sequence: TGTGCCAGCAGCCCGGAATCAGCGGGGCGTACGCAGTATTTT.

The rearrangement joins TRBV19 to TRBJ1-2; 9 bases are shared with TRBD1. CDR1 is LNHDA, CDR2 SQIVND, per germline (reference sequence). Trimming removed 4 bases from V and 5 bases from J; junction bases left unmatched: 8. This CDR3 spans 15 amino acids. Written as DNA, the CDR3 is TGTGCCAGTAGTAGTCCGGGACAGGGCAGATATGGCTACACCTTC. It yields the protein CASSSPGQGRYGYTF.

CDR3 loop: CASSIGATQNEQFF. DNA for the CDR3: TGTGCCAGTAGTATAGGGGCTACCCAAAATGAGCAGTTCTTC. The rearrangement joins TRBV19 to TRBJ2-1; D call uncertain. The germline V and J ends were trimmed by 1 base and 7 bases, with 11 bases remaining between them. Germline values: CDR1 LNHDA, CDR2 SQIVND (reference sequence). The CDR3 sequence is 14 residues long. Full variable domain (outside the CDR3, taken from reference TRBV19 and TRBJ2-1): DGGITQSPKYLFRKEGQNVTLSCEQNLNHDAMYWYRQDPGQGLRLIYYSQIVNDFQKGDIAEGYSVSREKKESFPLTVTSAQKNPTAFYLCASSIGATQNEQFFGPGTRLTVL.

This clone has more than one count but fewer than ten. CDR3 loop: CASSSDRGAYEQYF. The CDR3 DNA reads TGTGCCAGCAGTTCAGACAGGGGGGCTTACGAGCAGTACTTC. The chain links TRBV27 to TRBJ2-7, with 9 bases matching TRBD1. The CDR3 length is 14 residues. Trimming at V came to 4 bases and at J to 4 bases, leaving 5 bases not matched to a gene. CDR1 and CDR2 (germline): MNHEY, SMNVEV (reference sequence).

The gene calls are TRBV30 and TRBJ2-7, with 10 bases identical to TRBD1. V was pared by 0 bases and J by 2 bases, with 10 bases of the junction left unmatched. CDR1 GTSNPN and CDR2 SVGIG come from the germline V gene (reference sequence). The CDR3 has 17 amino acids. The CDR3 bases are TGTGCCTGGAGTGTACGATTGGGACAGGGGCTTCCCTACGAGCAGTACTTC. Protein product: CAWSVRLGQGLPYEQYF.

The chain links TRBV11-2 to TRBJ2-3, with a tentative D call TRBD2 (5 bases). Per the germline V gene, CDR1 is SGHAT and CDR2 is FQNNGV. V lost 4 bases and J lost 1, with 6 bases in between. This CDR3 contains 13 residues. The CDR3 coding sequence is TGTGCCAGCAGCTCAGCGGGCACAGATACGCAGTATTTT. Translating it yields CASSSAGTDTQYF.

This clone is deemed large. The chain couples TRBV6-1 to TRBJ2-7; 7 bases fit TRBD1. J was trimmed by 0 bases and V by 1 base; bases with no gene match: 3. The CDR3 covers 15 residues. The V gene's germline CDR1 is MNHNS and CDR2 SASEGT. The DNA for the CDR3 is TGTGCCAGCAGTGAAGAAGCAGGGGGCTCCTACGAGCAGTACTTC. Its protein product is CASSEEAGGSYEQYF.

The chain has TRBV18 and TRBJ2-7, with D perhaps TRBD2 (6 bases). V gave up 3 bases and J gave up 4 bases, with 16 bases separating them. The CDR3 consists of 15 residues. Germline loops: CDR1 KGHSH, CDR2 LQKENI. CDR3 coding DNA: TGTGCCAGCTCACCCCTTGGGGGGAGCGGGTACGAGCAGTACTTC. Translation: CASSPLGGSGYEQYF.

This chain connects TRBV5-6 to TRBJ2-3; no reliable D call. The CDR3 is 14 residues long. Germline V gene sequence: CDR1 SGHDT, CDR2 YYEEEE. Trimming pared 5 bases from V and 0 bases from J, leaving 10 bases between. CDR3 loop: CASSLWPSTDTQYF. The CDR3 nucleotides read TGTGCCAGCAGTCTCTGGCCCAGCACAGATACGCAGTATTTT.

This rearrangement joins TRBV7-3 to TRBJ2-3; D is perhaps TRBD1 (6 bases). V was cut by 3 bases and J by 2 bases, with 9 bases left in between. The germline V gene has CDR1 SGHTA and CDR2 FQGTGA. The length of the CDR3 is 14 residues. CDR3 protein: CASSFRGSTDTQYF. DNA for the CDR3: TGTGCCAGCAGCTTCAGGGGTTCCACAGATACGCAGTATTTT.

The CDR3 protein is CSVDGSGMYNEQFF. CDR3 bases: TGCAGCGTTGATGGTAGCGGGATGTACAATGAGCAGTTCTTC. The V gene is TRBV29-1, the J gene TRBJ2-1, with 8 bases aligning to TRBD2. V was pared by 3 bases and J by 4 bases, with 5 bases of the junction left unmatched. Germline-derived CDR1 and CDR2 are SQVTM and ANQGSEA. The CDR3 is 14 amino acids.

The rearrangement uses TRBV6-5 and TRBJ2-1, with D hard to call. Germline assignment: CDR1 MNHEY and CDR2 SVGAGI. Deletions cut 6 bases from V and 6 bases from J, with 3 bases between. The CDR3 runs 10 residues. CDR3 coding DNA: TGTGCCAGCAGCCGCAATGAGCAGTTCTTC. Amino acids: CASSRNEQFF.

Points on this clone: Sequence at one end of the junction differs from germline and may be a read error. V and J are TRBV28 and TRBJ1-2, with unresolved D. There are 12 residues in the CDR3. In germline, CDR1 is MDHEN, CDR2 SYDVKM. In DNA form, the CDR3 reads TGTGCCAGCAGTTTTTCGGGGTTTGGACCACTATTC. Its translation: CASSFSGFGPLF.

As DNA, the CDR3 is TGTGCCAGCTCACCGCCCTCCCGGGAGACCCAGTACTTC. Protein sequence: CASSPPSRETQYF. The rearrangement links TRBV18 to TRBJ2-5; D call uncertain. The CDR3 contains 13 residues. The germline V gene encodes CDR1 KGHSH and CDR2 LQKENI. V gave up 3 bases and J gave up 5 bases, with 10 bases separating them.

This clone appeared a few times. The gene calls are TRBV4-1 and TRBJ2-3, with TRBD2 identical over 12 bases. Germline V gene data show CDR1 as MGHRA and CDR2 as YSYEKL. The CDR3 extends over 18 amino acids. J lost 3 bases, V lost 1 base, and 8 bases had no gene match. The CDR3 here is CASSQGGLAGSWTDTQYF. The CDR3 DNA reads TGCGCCAGCAGCCAAGGAGGACTAGCGGGGTCGTGGACAGATACGCAGTATTTT.

The gene calls are TRBV2 and TRBJ1-2, with TRBD1 identical over 10 bases. Germline V gene data show CDR1 as SNHLY and CDR2 as FYNNEI. Unmatched junction bases numbered 12, after V lost 8 bases and J lost 6 bases. CDR3 length: 15 amino acids. CDR3 in amino acids: CASPLYRDRGDGYTF. The DNA of the CDR3 is TGTGCCAGCCCTTTGTACCGGGACAGGGGAGATGGCTACACCTTC.

The CDR3: CASAGSSYNEQFF. The CDR3 DNA follows: TGTGCCAGCGCAGGCAGCTCCTACAATGAGCAGTTCTTC. The V and J genes are TRBV6-5 and TRBJ2-1; unclear D gene. This CDR3 region has 13 residues. Trimming stripped 8 bases from V and 0 bases from J, with 8 bases between. Germline V gene lookup returns CDR1 MNHEY and CDR2 SVGAGI.

This chain links TRBV7-2 with TRBJ2-1, with D maybe TRBD1 (6 bases). The V end was cut by 0 bases, the J end by 2 bases, with 11 bases between. This CDR3 is 16 amino acids long. The germline V gene encodes CDR1 SGHTA and CDR2 FQGNSA. The CDR3 sequence is CASSLAPTGPYNEQFF. CDR3 DNA: TGTGCCAGCAGCTTAGCGCCAACAGGGCCCTACAATGAGCAGTTCTTC.

The rearrangement joins TRBV19 to TRBJ2-7, with TRBD1 identical over 9 bases. V gave up 5 bases and J gave up 3 bases; unmatched junction bases: 5. This CDR3 is 14 amino acids long. Germline CDR1 reads LNHDA; CDR2 reads SQIVND (reference sequence). This CDR3 is CASSETGGFYEQYF. In DNA, the CDR3 is TGTGCCAGTAGTGAGACAGGGGGGTTCTACGAGCAGTACTTC. Drawing the rest from reference TRBV19 and TRBJ2-7, the complete variable domain is DGGITQSPKYLFRKEGQNVTLSCEQNLNHDAMYWYRQDPGQGLRLIYYSQIVNDFQKGDIAEGYSVSREKKESFPLTVTSAQKNPTAFYLCASSETGGFYEQYFGPGTRLTVT.

The J gene is TRBJ1-2, the V gene TRBV27, with TRBD1 identical over 7 bases. V gave up 2 bases and J gave up 4 bases; unmatched junction bases: 4. Germline V gene lookup returns CDR1 MNHEY and CDR2 SMNVEV (reference sequence). The length of the CDR3 is 14 residues. CDR3 nucleotide sequence: TGTGCCAGCAGTTTAAAGGGGGCGTCCTATGGCTACACCTTC. Translation: CASSLKGASYGYTF.

This chain links TRBV30 with TRBJ2-7; a weak D match, TRBD2 (6 bases). The germline V gene has CDR1 GTSNPN and CDR2 SVGIG (reference sequence). V dropped 0 bases and J dropped 2 bases, with 14 bases sitting between them. CDR3 length equals 15 residues. CDR3 in amino acids: CAWSVLEGSTYEQYF. DNA for the CDR3: TGTGCCTGGAGTGTACTGGAGGGCAGCACCTACGAGCAGTACTTC.